The rows below give T cell receptor beta chains drawn from one sample of a study of cytotoxic CD8 clonotypes in ibrutinib-treated CLL. Some clones are missing from TCRdb's copy, which holds only in-frame ones; the method was immunoSEQ multiplex PCR. The sample has about 6,000 clones; approximately 72% are singletons. The input for sequencing was PBMCs, taken before ibrutinib treatment. The receptors derive from a human donor with chronic lymphocytic leukemia. The CDR3 runs from the conserved cysteine through the conserved F or W. D genes are given only for firm matches. A clone size is listed for some rows: how often the clone was seen (once, few, many), or a class if it is expanded.

clone_size: .
j_call: TRBJ2-2
d_call: TRBD2
cdr3_length: 13
v_call: TRBV7-3
cdr3_aa: CASSLGGTGELFF
cdr3_nt: TGTGCCAGCAGCTTGGGAGGGACCGGGGAGCTGTTTTTT

clone_size: .
j_call: TRBJ2-7
d_call: .
cdr3_length: 15
v_call: TRBV18
cdr3_aa: CASSPGSGAIGEQYF
cdr3_nt: TGTGCCAGCTCACCGGGTAGCGGCGCCATCGGGGAGCAGTACTTC

clone_size: .
j_call: TRBJ2-2
d_call: .
cdr3_length: 14
v_call: TRBV5-1
cdr3_aa: CASSLELNTGELFF
cdr3_nt: TGCGCCAGCAGCTTGGAACTTAACACCGGGGAGCTGTTTTTT

clone_size: .
j_call: TRBJ2-3
d_call: TRBD2
cdr3_length: 14
v_call: TRBV7-8
cdr3_aa: CASSPRGRGDTQYF
cdr3_nt: TGTGCCAGCAGCCCCCGCGGGAGGGGGGATACGCAGTATTTT

clone_size: .
j_call: TRBJ1-2
d_call: TRBD1
cdr3_length: 14
v_call: TRBV25-1
cdr3_aa: CASSEPGQSYGYTF
cdr3_nt: TGTGCCAGCAGTGAACCGGGACAGTCCTATGGCTACACCTTC

clone_size: few
j_call: TRBJ1-2
d_call: TRBD1
cdr3_length: 13
v_call: TRBV11-2
cdr3_aa: CASSPQGASGYTF
cdr3_nt: TGTGCCAGCAGCCCCCAGGGGGCGAGTGGCTACACCTTC

clone_size: .
j_call: TRBJ1-4
d_call: TRBD1
cdr3_length: 16
v_call: TRBV28
cdr3_aa: CASRRDRGRINEKLFF
cdr3_nt: TGTGCCAGCAGACGAGACAGGGGGCGCATTAATGAAAAACTGTTTTTT

clone_size: .
j_call: TRBJ2-7
d_call: .
cdr3_length: 13
v_call: TRBV6-5
cdr3_aa: CASSWGSSYEQYF
cdr3_nt: TGTGCCAGCAGTTGGGGGAGCTCCTACGAGCAGTACTTC

clone_size: large
j_call: TRBJ1-3
d_call: TRBD1
cdr3_length: 14
v_call: TRBV28
cdr3_aa: CASRGQGSGNTIYF
cdr3_nt: TGTGCCAGCAGAGGACAGGGGTCTGGAAACACCATATATTTT

clone_size: .
j_call: TRBJ2-1
d_call: .
cdr3_length: 16
v_call: TRBV19
cdr3_aa: CASSLRQSLYGIEQFF
cdr3_nt: TGTGCCAGTAGTTTAAGACAGAGCCTTTACGGCATTGAGCAGTTCTTC

clone_size: .
j_call: TRBJ2-3
d_call: .
cdr3_length: 16
v_call: TRBV19
cdr3_aa: CASKPTTSFLSDTQYF
cdr3_nt: TGTGCCAGTAAACCTACGACTAGTTTTCTCTCAGATACGCAGTATTTT

clone_size: .
j_call: TRBJ2-2
d_call: .
cdr3_length: 15
v_call: TRBV7-3
cdr3_aa: CASSFSVYGTGELFF
cdr3_nt: TGTGCCAGCAGCTTCTCGGTCTACGGGACCGGGGAGCTGTTTTTT

clone_size: .
j_call: TRBJ2-1
d_call: TRBD2
cdr3_length: 14
v_call: TRBV30
cdr3_aa: CAWKGGGAYNEQFF
cdr3_nt: TGTGCCTGGAAGGGCGGGGGAGCCTACAATGAGCAGTTCTTC

clone_size: .
j_call: TRBJ2-7
d_call: TRBD1
cdr3_length: 14
v_call: TRBV2
cdr3_aa: CASSPGQGLSEQYF
cdr3_nt: TGTGCCAGCAGCCCGGGACAGGGTTTGAGCGAGCAGTACTTC

clone_size: .
j_call: TRBJ2-7
d_call: TRBD1
cdr3_length: 18
v_call: TRBV15
cdr3_aa: CATSRGPYPGTGVHEQYF
cdr3_nt: TGTGCCACCAGCAGAGGCCCCTACCCCGGGACAGGGGTTCACGAGCAGTACTTC

clone_size: .
j_call: TRBJ2-4
d_call: .
cdr3_length: 13
v_call: TRBV5-6
cdr3_aa: CASSINRVPALYF
cdr3_nt: TGTGCCAGCTCCATTAACCGGGTCCCTGCCTTGTACTTC

clone_size: .
j_call: TRBJ2-1
d_call: .
cdr3_length: 14
v_call: TRBV18
cdr3_aa: CASSPATAAGEQFF
cdr3_nt: TGTGCCAGCTCCCCCGCTACTGCCGCCGGGGAGCAGTTCTTC

clone_size: .
j_call: TRBJ1-1
d_call: .
cdr3_length: 13
v_call: TRBV19
cdr3_aa: CASSGGLGTEAFF
cdr3_nt: TGTGCCTCCTCCGGGGGGCTGGGAACTGAAGCTTTCTTT

clone_size: .
j_call: TRBJ2-7
d_call: .
cdr3_length: 15
v_call: TRBV7-3
cdr3_aa: CASSPQRSAFNEQYF
cdr3_nt: TGTGCCAGCAGCCCCCAAAGGAGTGCCTTCAACGAGCAGTACTTC

clone_size: few
j_call: TRBJ2-2
d_call: .
cdr3_length: 13
v_call: TRBV6-1
cdr3_aa: CASSEFPSGELFF
cdr3_nt: TGTGCCAGCAGTGAATTCCCCAGCGGGGAGCTGTTTTTT

clone_size: once
j_call: TRBJ2-7
d_call: .
cdr3_length: 14
v_call: TRBV30
cdr3_aa: CAWSVKAAPYEQYF
cdr3_nt: TGTGCCTGGAGTGTAAAAGCGGCACCCTACGAGCAGTACTTC

clone_size: .
j_call: TRBJ2-5
d_call: TRBD1
cdr3_length: 15
v_call: TRBV6-5
cdr3_aa: CASSQGQGYLETQYF
cdr3_nt: TGTGCCAGCAGTCAGGGACAGGGGTACTTGGAGACCCAGTACTTC

clone_size: .
j_call: TRBJ2-1
d_call: TRBD2
cdr3_length: 15
v_call: TRBV29-1
cdr3_aa: CSGARGTSGYNEQFF
cdr3_nt: TGCAGCGGCGCGCGAGGGACTAGCGGTTACAATGAGCAGTTCTTC

clone_size: .
j_call: TRBJ2-3
d_call: TRBD1
cdr3_length: 17
v_call: TRBV30
cdr3_aa: CAWSVFGAGGYSDTQYF
cdr3_nt: TGTGCCTGGAGTGTATTTGGGGCAGGGGGCTATTCAGATACGCAGTATTTT

clone_size: .
j_call: TRBJ2-1
d_call: .
cdr3_length: 14
v_call: TRBV11-3
cdr3_aa: CASSYTSPDNEQFF
cdr3_nt: TGTGCCAGCAGCTACACCTCACCGGACAATGAGCAGTTCTTC

clone_size: .
j_call: TRBJ2-1
d_call: .
cdr3_length: 11
v_call: TRBV20-1
cdr3_aa: CSAEDSNEQFF
cdr3_nt: TGCAGTGCGGAAGATTCGAATGAGCAGTTCTTC

clone_size: .
j_call: TRBJ2-1
d_call: TRBD2
cdr3_length: 14
v_call: TRBV6-1
cdr3_aa: CASRGLAGVNEQFF
cdr3_nt: TGTGCCAGCAGGGGACTAGCGGGAGTGAATGAGCAGTTCTTC

clone_size: few
j_call: TRBJ2-7
d_call: .
cdr3_length: 14
v_call: TRBV7-2
cdr3_aa: CASSPQGTAYEQYF
cdr3_nt: TGTGCCAGCAGCCCCCAGGGCACCGCCTACGAGCAGTACTTC

clone_size: few
j_call: TRBJ2-3
d_call: .
cdr3_length: 14
v_call: TRBV5-1
cdr3_aa: CASSLEGGTDTQYF
cdr3_nt: TGCGCCAGCAGCTTGGAGGGGGGAACAGATACGCAGTATTTT

clone_size: .
j_call: TRBJ1-1
d_call: TRBD1
cdr3_length: 15
v_call: TRBV7-2
cdr3_aa: CASSPWTGLNTEAFF
cdr3_nt: TGTGCCAGCAGCCCATGGACAGGTCTGAACACTGAAGCTTTCTTT

clone_size: few
j_call: TRBJ2-7
d_call: TRBD2
cdr3_length: 13
v_call: TRBV30
cdr3_aa: CALGLAGGYEQYF
cdr3_nt: TGTGCTCTGGGACTAGCGGGAGGCTACGAGCAGTACTTC

clone_size: .
j_call: TRBJ2-3
d_call: TRBD1
cdr3_length: 19
v_call: TRBV4-3
cdr3_aa: CAGYIRGLGRTDRTDTQYF
cdr3_nt: TGCGCCGGCTATATCAGGGGGCTTGGCCGAACCGATCGCACAGATACGCAGTATTTT

clone_size: .
j_call: TRBJ2-1
d_call: .
cdr3_length: 13
v_call: TRBV10-3
cdr3_aa: CAISVPSYNEQFF
cdr3_nt: TGTGCCATCAGTGTCCCCTCCTACAATGAGCAGTTCTTC

clone_size: .
j_call: TRBJ2-7
d_call: TRBD2
cdr3_length: 15
v_call: TRBV7-9
cdr3_aa: CASSKAAGGVYEQYF
cdr3_nt: TGTGCCAGCAGCAAAGCAGCGGGAGGTGTTTACGAGCAGTACTTC

clone_size: .
j_call: TRBJ1-1
d_call: .
cdr3_length: 15
v_call: TRBV4-1
cdr3_aa: CASSQARGFATEAFF
cdr3_nt: TGCGCCAGCAGCCAAGCGCGGGGTTTTGCCACTGAAGCTTTCTTT

clone_size: few
j_call: TRBJ1-2
d_call: .
cdr3_length: 12
v_call: TRBV6-5
cdr3_aa: CASRPGGCGYTF
cdr3_nt: TGTGCCAGCAGGCCCGGGGGTTGTGGCTACACCTTC

clone_size: .
j_call: TRBJ1-2
d_call: .
cdr3_length: 13
v_call: TRBV9
cdr3_aa: CASSSTGRYGYTF
cdr3_nt: TGTGCCAGCAGCTCGACGGGACGCTATGGCTACACCTTC

clone_size: once
j_call: TRBJ2-3
d_call: TRBD2
cdr3_length: 11
v_call: TRBV30
cdr3_aa: CAWTSGYTQYF
cdr3_nt: TGTGCCTGGACTAGCGGTTATACGCAGTATTTT

clone_size: .
j_call: TRBJ1-2
d_call: TRBD1
cdr3_length: 17
v_call: TRBV9
cdr3_aa: CASTESGTGGFLSGYTF
cdr3_nt: TGTGCCAGCACCGAATCCGGGACAGGGGGGTTTTTGAGCGGCTACACCTTC

clone_size: few
j_call: TRBJ2-7
d_call: TRBD1
cdr3_length: 15
v_call: TRBV19
cdr3_aa: CASSKDRALEGEQYF
cdr3_nt: TGTGCCAGTAGTAAAGACAGGGCACTAGAGGGAGAGCAGTACTTC

clone_size: .
j_call: TRBJ1-3
d_call: .
cdr3_length: 17
v_call: TRBV4-1
cdr3_aa: CASSQHIGEGMRNTIYF
cdr3_nt: TGCGCCAGCAGCCAACACATAGGAGAGGGGATGAGGAACACCATATATTTT